These 7 T cell receptor beta chains were sequenced from one sample in a study of T cells in Graves' hyperthyroidism and ophthalmopathy. From RNA transcripts, TCR beta CDR3 regions were amplified. When the TCR CDR3 underwent first-round RT-PCR, the HTBI primer set was used. TCRdb redid the calling of the multiplex PCR reads with MiXCR, one entry per CDR3 protein. Of 600,000 to 750,000 distinct CDR3 sequences listed, roughly 17% are singletons. Sequencing used blood. The receptors stem from a man in his fifties with Graves' hyperthyroidism.

This clonotype has at least ten counts. This chain links TRBV27 with TRBJ2-1, with 13 bases matching TRBD2. The V segment lost 5 bases and the J segment 7 bases; nucleotides outside the gene matches: 8. Per germline, CDR1 MNHEY and CDR2 SMNVEV (reference sequence). This CDR3 is built from 16 residues. CDR3 protein: CASSGWTSGSSNEQFF. CDR3 coding DNA: TGTGCCAGCAGTGGATGGACTAGCGGGAGCTCGAATGAGCAGTTCTTC.

The V gene is TRBV11-2, the J gene TRBJ2-7; D unresolved. Trimming left V 0 bases short and J 1 base short, with 7 bases between. Germline loops: CDR1 SGHAT, CDR2 FQNNGV. This CDR3 contains 14 residues. Here the CDR3 DNA reads TGTGCCAGCAGCTTAGAGCCGCCATCCTACGAGCAGTACTTC. Amino acids: CASSLEPPSYEQYF.

At least ten counts were recorded for this clonotype. The chain links TRBV7-6 to TRBJ2-1, with a tentative D call TRBD1 (6 bases). In germline, CDR1 is SGHVS, CDR2 FNYEAQ. The V gene lost 0 bases and the J gene lost 4 bases, with 10 bases spanning the gap. The CDR3 loop spans 15 amino acids. The CDR3 loop is CASSLASTGYNEQFF. The CDR3 DNA follows: TGTGCCAGCAGCTTAGCCAGCACAGGGTACAATGAGCAGTTCTTC.

This clonotype was seen at least ten times. The rearrangement uses TRBV20-1 and TRBJ1-5; no clear D gene. V lost 6 bases and J lost 0, with 15 bases in between. CDR3 length equals 15 residues. Germline assignment: CDR1 DFQATT and CDR2 SNEGSKA (reference sequence). CDR3 bases: TGCAGTGCCCAGGTTTTTCGCAATAGCAATCAGCCCCAGCATTTT. Amino acids: CSAQVFRNSNQPQHF.

V usage is TRBV30 and J usage is TRBJ1-5; 7 nucleotides line up with TRBD1. The J segment lost 4 bases and the V segment lost 5 bases, leaving 5 bases of the junction unmatched. Germline CDR1 GTSNPN, CDR2 SVGIG (reference sequence). The length of the CDR3 is 13 residues. The CDR3 DNA sequence: TGTGCCTGGTCCGGGACAGCGAATCAGCCCCAGCATTTT. Translation: CAWSGTANQPQHF.

This clonotype was observed at least ten times. This chain connects TRBV20-1 to TRBJ2-7, with TRBD2 matching 16 bases. The CDR3 extends over 16 amino acids. Germline CDR1 is DFQATT and CDR2 is SNEGSKA (reference sequence). After removal of 2 bases from V and 2 bases from J, the junction contained 3 bases not matched to a gene. As DNA, the CDR3 is TGCAGTGCTAGAAAGGGACTAGCGGGGGGGACCTACGAGCAGTACTTC. Amino acids: CSARKGLAGGTYEQYF.

CDR3 DNA: TGTGCCAGCAGTGATCCCAACAGAGGGACCACTGAAGCTTTCTTT. Its protein product is CASSDPNRGTTEAFF. V is TRBV27 and J is TRBJ1-1, with D perhaps matching TRBD1 (5 bases). The CDR3 consists of 15 residues. The germline V gene has CDR1 MNHEY and CDR2 SMNVEV (reference sequence). V lost 5 bases and J 4 bases, leaving 17 bases between the germline ends.